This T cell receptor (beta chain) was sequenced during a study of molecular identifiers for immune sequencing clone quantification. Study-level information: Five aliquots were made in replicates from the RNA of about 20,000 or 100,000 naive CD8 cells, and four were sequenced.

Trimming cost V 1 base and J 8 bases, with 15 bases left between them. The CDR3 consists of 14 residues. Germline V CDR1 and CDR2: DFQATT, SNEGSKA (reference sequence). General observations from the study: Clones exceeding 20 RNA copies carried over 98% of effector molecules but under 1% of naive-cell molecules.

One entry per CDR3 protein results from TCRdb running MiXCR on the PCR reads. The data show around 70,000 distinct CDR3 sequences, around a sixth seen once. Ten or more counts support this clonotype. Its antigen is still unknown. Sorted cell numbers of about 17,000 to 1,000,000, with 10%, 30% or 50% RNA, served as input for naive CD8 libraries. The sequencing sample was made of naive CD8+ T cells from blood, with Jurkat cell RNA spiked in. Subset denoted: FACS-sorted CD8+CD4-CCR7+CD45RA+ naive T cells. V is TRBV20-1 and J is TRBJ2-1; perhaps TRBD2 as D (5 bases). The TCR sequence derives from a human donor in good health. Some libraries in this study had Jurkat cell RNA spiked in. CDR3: CSARALGGGDEQFF. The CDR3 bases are TGCAGTGCTAGAGCCCTCGGAGGTGGCGATGAGCAGTTCTTC.